Presented here are 7 T cell receptor beta chains from one specimen sequenced in a study of shared clonotypes between healthy human individuals. The table came from immunoSEQ multiplex PCR; TCRdb's copy has only in-frame clones and leaves some out. The sample yields some 1,600,000 clones, around 98% seen once. The sample taken for sequencing was naive CD4+ T cells sorted from blood. Regarding subset: CD45RA+ positively selected. Every receptor here comes from a man aged 25-45 years in good health.

The rearrangement joins TRBV19 to TRBJ2-7; 12 bases fit TRBD2. J lost 7 bases, V lost 10 bases, and 8 bases had no gene match. Germline lookup yields CDR1 LNHDA and CDR2 SQIVND (reference sequence). The CDR3 sequence is 13 residues long. The CDR3 is CATRLAGADEQYF. DNA for the CDR3: TGTGCCACACGACTAGCGGGAGCGGATGAGCAGTACTTC. The entire variable domain, with the rest obtained from reference TRBV19 and TRBJ2-7, is as follows: DGGITQSPKYLFRKEGQNVTLSCEQNLNHDAMYWYRQDPGQGLRLIYYSQIVNDFQKGDIAEGYSVSREKKESFPLTVTSAQKNPTAFYLCATRLAGADEQYFGPGTRLTVT.

The chain carries TRBV30 and TRBJ2-7; D may be TRBD1 (6 bases). The CDR3 length is 14 residues. Germline assignment: CDR1 GTSNPN and CDR2 SVGIG (reference sequence). V shed 0 bases and J shed 4 bases, with 13 bases lying between them. DNA of the CDR3: TGTGCCTGGAGTGTACAGGGCAGGGGATACGAGCAGTACTTC. It specifies CAWSVQGRGYEQYF.

This chain connects TRBV30 to TRBJ1-4; D gene uncertain. Germline loops: CDR1 GTSNPN, CDR2 SVGIG (reference sequence). The length of the CDR3 is 13 residues. V was pared by 3 bases and J by 4 bases, with 9 bases between. CDR3 nucleotides: TGTGCCTGGAGACAGCCCTATAATGAAAAACTGTTTTTT. This translates into CAWRQPYNEKLFF.

The rearrangement uses TRBV4-1 and TRBJ2-5; D is possibly TRBD1 (6 bases). Germline CDR1 and CDR2: MGHRA and YSYEKL. The CDR3 runs to 14 residues. Trimming shortened V by 3 bases and J by 0 bases, and 8 bases separated the two germline ends. CDR3 amino acids: CASSHGQNQETQYF. CDR3 nucleotide sequence: TGCGCCAGCAGCCATGGACAGAACCAAGAGACCCAGTACTTC.

This sequence joins TRBV28 and TRBJ2-1, with D possibly TRBD2 on 6 matching bases. Trimming pared 6 bases from V and 9 bases from J, leaving 18 bases between. The germline V gene encodes CDR1 MDHEN and CDR2 SYDVKM. The CDR3 contains 14 residues. DNA for the CDR3: TGTGCCAGCAGAAACGCGGGGACCGGAAGTGAGCAGTTCTTC. Translating it yields CASRNAGTGSEQFF.

The genes are TRBV28 and TRBJ1-5, with D perhaps TRBD1 (6 bases). Germline V CDR1 and CDR2: MDHEN, SYDVKM. The length of the CDR3 is 16 residues. V was clipped by 3 bases and J by 6 bases, with 18 bases between them. The CDR3 loop is CASSFVAGVSAQPQHF. CDR3 sequence (DNA): TGTGCCAGCAGTTTCGTGGCAGGGGTTTCTGCTCAGCCCCAGCATTTT.

The rearrangement joins TRBV19 to TRBJ2-7; D may be TRBD2 (6 bases). Deletions cut 5 bases from V and 2 bases from J, with 16 bases between. Germline CDR1 reads LNHDA; CDR2 reads SQIVND (reference sequence). The CDR3 spans 15 residues. In DNA form, the CDR3 reads TGTGCCAGTAGTGTAGCCGGGACTTTGACCTACGAGCAGTACTTC. This translates into CASSVAGTLTYEQYF.